The next 25 T cell receptor beta chains were all read from a single sample in a study of cytomegalovirus exposure and HLA in healthy donors. The PCR contained 60 Vbeta and 13 Jbeta primers. Libraries were prepared by immunoSEQ multiplex PCR; TCRdb keeps only in-frame clonotypes and omits some of them. The data contain roughly 150,000 clones, approximately 80% of them singletons. What was sequenced was PBMCs. The receptors come from a woman in her 40s in good health and CMV-seronegative.

The chain is built from TRBV21-1 and TRBJ1-5. TRBV21-1 corresponds to a pseudogene. The CDR3 has 16 residues. The DNA for the CDR3 is TGTGCACATACGAACCGCGTGGCGGATAGCAATCAGCCCCAGCATTTT. As protein: CAHTNRVADSNQPQHF.

This clone was seen a single time. The rearrangement uses TRBV25-1 and TRBJ2-5; TRBD2 agrees at 7 bases. The V gene's germline CDR1 is MGHDK and CDR2 SYGVNS. V dropped 1 base and J dropped 4; count of bases not matched to a gene: 3. CDR3 length: 14 residues. CDR3 amino acids: CASSESGEGETQYF. CDR3 DNA sequence: TGTGCCAGCAGTGAATCGGGGGAGGGAGAGACCCAGTACTTC.

This clone was counted a few times. The V gene is TRBV9, the J gene TRBJ2-5; tentative D call: TRBD1 (6 bases). Per germline, CDR1 SGDLS and CDR2 YYNGEE. The CDR3 contains 14 residues. V was clipped by 3 bases and J by 2 bases, with 11 bases between them. CDR3 nucleotides: TGTGCCAGCAGCGCAGGGGACGGACAAGAGACCCAGTACTTC. Translating it yields CASSAGDGQETQYF.

This chain links TRBV11-2 with TRBJ2-1, with 7 bases matching TRBD2. The germline V gene encodes CDR1 SGHAT and CDR2 FQNNGV. The V gene end was trimmed by 5 bases and the J gene end by 6 bases; junction bases not matched to a gene: 10. The CDR3 contains 15 residues. The CDR3 DNA reads as TGTGCCAGCAGCCAGAGCGGGGCGCGCTCCAATGAGCAGTTCTTC. Translating it yields CASSQSGARSNEQFF.

The V gene is TRBV28, the J gene TRBJ1-4, with TRBD1 as a possible D gene (5 bases). CDR1 is MDHEN and CDR2 is SYDVKM in the germline V gene. This CDR3 has 15 residues. Between the trimmed V and J ends, which lost 5 bases and 5 bases, there was a span of 15 bases. The chain's CDR3 is CASSTRGDRNEKLFF. In nucleotides, the CDR3 is TGTGCCAGCAGTACCCGGGGGGACCGAAATGAAAAACTGTTTTTT. Complete variable domain (other parts from reference TRBV28 and TRBJ1-4): DVKVTQSSRYLVKRTGEKVFLECVQDMDHENMFWYRQDPGLGLRLIYFSYDVKMKEKGDIPEGYSVSREKKERFSLILESASTNQTSMYLCASSTRGDRNEKLFFGSGTQLSVL.

The table lists this clone with a few counts. The rearrangement uses TRBV18 and TRBJ1-3, with 8 bases that match TRBD1. V lost 0 bases to trimming and J lost 4 bases; unmatched junction nucleotides: 8. CDR3 length: 17 residues. The germline CDR1 and CDR2 sequences are KGHSH and LQKENI. The CDR3 region has the DNA TGTGCCAGCTCACCACCGAGGACAGGGCTAGGAGGAAACACCATATATTTT. Amino acid sequence: CASSPPRTGLGGNTIYF. Combining the CDR3 with reference TRBV18 and TRBJ1-3 gives the whole variable domain NAGVMQNPRHLVRRRGQEARLRCSPMKGHSHVYWYRQLPEEGLKFMVYLQKENIIDESGMPKERFSAEFPKEGPSILRIQQVVRGDSAAYFCASSPPRTGLGGNTIYFGEGSWLTVV.

The rearrangement joins TRBV28 to TRBJ1-5; D is uncertain. Germline V lookup: CDR1 MDHEN, CDR2 SYDVKM. CDR3 length: 14 residues. Trimming stripped 5 bases from V and 7 bases from J, with 15 bases between. The CDR3 here is CASSPSTAVQPQHF. The CDR3 DNA sequence: TGTGCCAGCAGTCCCTCTACCGCGGTCCAGCCCCAGCATTTT.

The chain employs TRBV18 and TRBJ1-6; tentative D call: TRBD1 (6 bases). V lost 4 bases and J lost 7, with 17 bases in between. The germline CDR1 and CDR2 sequences are KGHSH and LQKENI. The CDR3 has 16 residues. In DNA, the CDR3 is TGTGCCAGCTCACTTGGGACGACAGGTTTGAATTCACCCCTCCACTTT. This gives the protein CASSLGTTGLNSPLHF.

This chain uses TRBV28 with TRBJ1-4; TRBD1 matches 10 bases. J lost 10 bases, V lost 2 bases, and 7 bases had no gene match. CDR3 length: 15 amino acids. Per the germline V gene, CDR1 is MDHEN and CDR2 is SYDVKM. The CDR3 spells CASSLGTGEGRKLFF. The DNA of the CDR3 is TGTGCCAGCAGTTTAGGGACAGGGGAGGGGCGAAAACTGTTTTTT. Based on the CDR3 plus reference TRBV28 and TRBJ1-4, the full variable domain is DVKVTQSSRYLVKRTGEKVFLECVQDMDHENMFWYRQDPGLGLRLIYFSYDVKMKEKGDIPEGYSVSREKKERFSLILESASTNQTSMYLCASSLGTGEGRKLFFGSGTQLSVL.

CDR3: CASSPHRGNTEAFF. In DNA, the CDR3 is TGTGCCAGCAGCCCCCACAGGGGGAACACTGAAGCTTTCTTT. The chain couples TRBV9 to TRBJ1-1, with 7 bases identical to TRBD1. Germline trimming cut 4 bases from V and 1 base from J; bases unmatched to any gene: 4. The CDR3 covers 14 residues. CDR1 is SGDLS, CDR2 YYNGEE, per germline.

This clone was recorded only once. The V gene is TRBV7-9, the J gene TRBJ1-5, with D possibly being TRBD1 (5 bases). V lost 5 bases, J lost 2 bases, and 13 bases lay in between. Germline assignment: CDR1 SEHNR and CDR2 FQNEAQ (reference sequence). The CDR3 is made up of 15 amino acids. The CDR3 DNA is TGTGCCAGCAGCCGGGGGGTGACAGGCAATCAGCCCCAGCATTTT. It encodes CASSRGVTGNQPQHF.

This rearrangement joins TRBV28 to TRBJ2-3; tentatively, D is TRBD2 (6 bases). The germline gives CDR1 MDHEN, CDR2 SYDVKM. V was trimmed by 6 bases and J by 7 bases, leaving 17 bases between them. The CDR3 covers 14 residues. The CDR3 region has the DNA TGTGCCAGCAGCACCCTAGCGACTGAAAATACGCAGTATTTT. It yields the protein CASSTLATENTQYF. Full variable domain (outside the CDR3, taken from reference TRBV28 and TRBJ2-3): DVKVTQSSRYLVKRTGEKVFLECVQDMDHENMFWYRQDPGLGLRLIYFSYDVKMKEKGDIPEGYSVSREKKERFSLILESASTNQTSMYLCASSTLATENTQYFGPGTRLTVL.

The chain employs TRBV7-9 and TRBJ2-7; 9 bases match TRBD1. J lost 6 bases, V lost 4 bases, and 10 bases had no gene match. This CDR3 spans 15 amino acids. Germline values: CDR1 SEHNR, CDR2 FQNEAQ (reference sequence). The CDR3 region has the DNA TGTGCCAGCAGCTCCCTGTGGGACAGGGTACCCGAGCAGTACTTC. It codes for CASSSLWDRVPEQYF.

Details on this clone: Other DNA sequences from this sample encode an identical CDR3 as well. The V gene is TRBV27, the J gene TRBJ2-7; D is ambiguous. This CDR3 region has 15 residues. With 5 bases removed from V and 3 bases from J, the gap between germline ends came to 17 bases. Germline lookup yields CDR1 MNHEY and CDR2 SMNVEV (reference sequence). CDR3 amino acids: CASSPTRVRNYEQYF. In DNA form, the CDR3 reads TGTGCCAGCAGTCCCACCCGAGTGCGGAACTACGAGCAGTACTTC.

This chain links TRBV5-6 with TRBJ2-7, with a possible D match to TRBD2 (5 bases). Germline V CDR1 and CDR2: SGHDT, YYEEEE. This CDR3 spans 13 amino acids. The V gene lost 5 bases and the J gene lost 6 bases, with 15 bases spanning the gap. In DNA, the CDR3 is TGTGCCAGCAGGGGAGCGGCAAATGGCGAGCAGTACTTC. Translation: CASRGAANGEQYF. The full variable domain, in which reference TRBV5-6 and TRBJ2-7 provide the parts outside the CDR3, is DAGVTQSPTHLIKTRGQQVTLRCSPKSGHDTVSWYQQALGQGPQFIFQYYEEEERQRGNFPDRFSGHQFPNYSSELNVNALLLGDSALYLCASRGAANGEQYFGPGTRLTVT.

The chain links TRBV25-1 to TRBJ1-2, with D perhaps matching TRBD1 (5 bases). The germline V gene has CDR1 MGHDK and CDR2 SYGVNS. The CDR3 extends over 17 amino acids. The V end lost 6 bases, the J end lost 8 bases, and 28 bases lay between the germline ends. The CDR3 coding sequence is TGTGCCAGCAGCCCATGGGAGGTGTCAGGGTCGTCTAGAGGCTACACCTTC. Translation gives CASSPWEVSGSSRGYTF.

V and J are TRBV5-4 and TRBJ1-2; 10 bases align to TRBD1. V gave up 2 bases and J gave up 4 bases; unmatched junction bases: 5. This CDR3 is 15 amino acids long. Germline CDR1 and CDR2: SGHNT and YYREEE (reference sequence). CDR3 amino acids: CASSFGTGAVYGYTF. The CDR3 DNA sequence: TGTGCCAGCAGCTTTGGGACAGGGGCAGTCTATGGCTACACCTTC.

V and J are TRBV7-3 and TRBJ2-1; 8 bases fit TRBD2. The V segment lost 3 bases and the J segment 6 bases; nucleotides outside the gene matches: 1. This CDR3 spans 13 amino acids. Germline CDR1 and CDR2: SGHTA and FQGTGA. CDR3 DNA: TGTGCCAGCAGCTTTGGACTAGCCAATGAGCAGTTCTTC. This gives the protein CASSFGLANEQFF.

The sample holds one count of this clone. The V gene is TRBV4-2, the J gene TRBJ2-7; D is possibly TRBD2 (5 bases). CDR3 length: 13 residues. V gave up 0 bases and J gave up 7 bases, with 10 bases separating them. Per germline, CDR1 LGHNA and CDR2 YNFKEQ. CDR3 protein: CASSQELGVEQYF. Written as DNA, the CDR3 is TGTGCCAGCAGCCAAGAGTTGGGAGTAGAGCAGTACTTC.

V usage is TRBV5-1 and J usage is TRBJ2-2, with D tentatively TRBD1 (6 bases). The length of the CDR3 is 15 residues. V lost 2 bases, J lost 2 bases, and 10 bases lay in between. The germline gives CDR1 SGHRS, CDR2 YFSETQ. The CDR3 region is CASSFRQVNTGELFF. In DNA form, the CDR3 reads TGCGCCAGCAGCTTTCGACAGGTCAACACCGGGGAGCTGTTTTTT.

The chain couples TRBV11-2 to TRBJ1-1; D is unresolved. V lost 0 bases to trimming and J lost 6 bases, with 8 bases between them. The CDR3 sequence is 13 residues long. Germline loops: CDR1 SGHAT, CDR2 FQNNGV. Here the CDR3 reads CASSLDRIAEAFF. CDR3 nucleotides: TGTGCCAGCAGCTTAGATCGTATTGCTGAAGCTTTCTTT.

The rearrangement uses TRBV7-2 and TRBJ2-5; no clear D. Germline CDR1 reads SGHTA; CDR2 reads FQGNSA. This CDR3 is 14 amino acids long. V was cut by 4 bases and J by 2 bases, with 11 bases left in between. This CDR3 reads CASSSGHRQETQYF. CDR3 nucleotide sequence: TGTGCCAGCAGCTCCGGCCACAGACAAGAGACCCAGTACTTC. Full variable domain (outside the CDR3, taken from reference TRBV7-2 and TRBJ2-5): GAGVSQSPSNKVTEKGKDVELRCDPISGHTALYWYRQSLGQGLEFLIYFQGNSAPDKSGLPSDRFSAERTGGSVSTLTIQRTQQEDSAVYLCASSSGHRQETQYFGPGTRLLVL.

V usage is TRBV11-3 and J usage is TRBJ2-1; 11 bases are a match to TRBD2. V trimming: 4 bases; J trimming: 9 bases; junction bases outside the gene matches: 2. This CDR3 has 13 residues. CDR1 and CDR2 from the germline V gene are SGHNT and YENEEA. The CDR3 bases are TGTGCCAGCAGCTCGGGACTAGCGGTTGAGCAGTTCTTC. It codes for CASSSGLAVEQFF.

The chain has TRBV11-3 and TRBJ2-1, with 10 bases identical to TRBD2. CDR3 size: 19 residues. V lost 3 bases and J lost 3; bases outside the gene matches: 14. CDR1 and CDR2 from the germline V gene are SGHNT and YENEEA. The chain's CDR3 is CASSLGGSGGAFGYNEQFF. The DNA of the CDR3 is TGTGCCAGCAGCTTGGGGGGGAGCGGGGGGGCCTTCGGCTACAATGAGCAGTTCTTC.

This clone was picked up one time. The genes are TRBV2 and TRBJ2-1; 10 bases match TRBD2. Trimming removed 1 base from V and 9 bases from J; junction bases left unmatched: 6. Germline CDR1 and CDR2: SNHLY and FYNNEI. CDR3 size: 15 residues. CDR3 sequence reads: CASSEESGRALEQFF. The CDR3 DNA reads TGTGCCAGCAGTGAAGAGAGCGGGAGGGCCCTTGAGCAGTTCTTC.